Reported below is one T cell receptor (beta chain). Its antigen is still unknown. Measured with immunoSEQ multiplex PCR; TCRdb has only the in-frame clones, and not every one. The sample holds about 410,000 clones, 70% to 90% seen once. This entry belongs to a study of Ad26.COV2.S vaccination and SARS-CoV-2 variants. Looking at the study overall: Dosing was one shot or two shots 56 days apart.

Overall study results and limits: Reported findings describe substantial breadth in spike-specific CD8+ and CD4+ T cell responses following vaccination.

The V gene lost 4 bases and the J gene lost 5 bases, with 7 bases spanning the gap. This CDR3 comprises 12 residues. Germline CDR1 SGHRS, CDR2 YFSETQ. Treatment: some 20 received Ad26.COV2.S at low or high dose, single or two shots; five or six received placebo; per-sample allocation not given. Repertoires come from day 63 after the first vaccine or placebo injection. J is TRBJ2-1 and V is TRBV5-1, with D possibly TRBD1 on 5 matching bases. The origin of this receptor is a person between 18 and 65 years old who received the Ad26.COV2.S COVID-19 vaccine or a placebo. Specimen: peripheral blood, collected in a trial of Ad26.COV2.S vaccine versus placebo. The CDR3 region is CASSATDNEQFF. CDR3 coding DNA: TGCGCCAGCAGCGCGACAGACAATGAGCAGTTCTTC.